Below are 22 T cell receptor beta chains sequenced from a single sample in a study of regulatory T cells in long-lasting Graves disease. Time point: newly diagnosed GD, antithyroid drugs for less than 3 months. With RNA extracted from PBMCs as input, the TCR library was made. Through Arm-PCR of CDR3 regions and iRepertoire HTBI primers, TCR beta libraries were built. TCRdb fed the multiplex PCR reads into MiXCR, producing one record per CDR3 protein. This sample yields hundreds of thousands of distinct CDR3 sequences, of which 15% to 20% are seen a single time; around a sixth belongs to the top ten. These sequences were also reported in another study, on T cells in Graves' hyperthyroidism and ophthalmopathy.

The sample consisted of peripheral blood mononuclear cells (PBMCs), taken at new diagnosis, from a patient treated with antithyroid drugs. Receptors originate from a woman aged 30 to 39 with Graves disease.

This clonotype was detected many times. The chain is built from TRBV28 and TRBJ1-6; no firm D call. CDR1 is MDHEN, CDR2 SYDVKM, per germline. The CDR3 is 15 residues long. V lost 6 bases, J lost 4 bases, and 13 bases lay in between. For the CDR3, the DNA is TGTGCCAGCAGATCTTGGACGGATTATAATTCACCCCTCCACTTT. This sequence encodes CASRSWTDYNSPLHF.

Regarding this clonotype: An end of the junction does not agree with germline; a read error may underlie this. The gene calls are TRBV7-2 and TRBJ2-1; D is uncertain. CDR1 and CDR2 (germline): SGHTA, FQGNSA. The CDR3 is 15 amino acids. CDR3 residues: CANSHAKEWDNEQFF. Written as DNA, the CDR3 is TGTGCCAACAGCCATGCTAAAGAATGGGACAATGAGCAGTTCTTC. Combining the CDR3 with reference TRBV7-2 and TRBJ2-1 gives the whole variable domain GAGVSQSPSNKVTEKGKDVELRCDPISGHTALYWYRQSLGQGLEFLIYFQGNSAPDKSGLPSDRFSAERTGGSVSTLTIQRTQQEDSAVYLCANSHAKEWDNEQFFGPGTRLTVL.

At least ten counts were recorded for this clonotype. This chain connects TRBV29-1 to TRBJ1-1; D gene unclear. CDR1 and CDR2 (germline): SQVTM, ANQGSEA. The CDR3 is made up of 12 amino acids. V lost 7 bases and J lost 3, with 12 bases in between. The CDR3 bases are TGCAGCGCCGGAGAGTTATACACTGAAGCTTTCTTT. Translated: CSAGELYTEAFF.

In this sample, this clonotype turned up many times. The CDR3 loop is CRQGLRVSPLHF. For the CDR3, the DNA is TGCAGGCAGGGGCTCCGGGTTTCACCCCTCCACTTT. This chain links TRBV20-1 with TRBJ1-6; tentatively, D is TRBD1 (6 bases). Germline V gives CDR1 DFQATT, CDR2 SNEGSKA (reference sequence). The CDR3 contains 12 residues.

This clonotype was observed at least ten times. V gene TRBV2 combines with J gene TRBJ1-5; D is ambiguous. V was cut by 4 bases and J by 6 bases, with 13 bases left in between. The germline V gene has CDR1 SNHLY and CDR2 FYNNEI. The CDR3 has 14 residues. CDR3 nucleotides: TGTGCCAGCAGTGGACCCCGGGGTCGTCAGCCCCAGCATTTT. Translated, it gives CASSGPRGRQPQHF.

The J gene is TRBJ2-7, the V gene TRBV19, with 15 bases lining up with TRBD2. J lost 8 bases, V lost 5 bases, and 10 bases had no gene match. The CDR3 has 16 residues. Germline V gene lookup returns CDR1 LNHDA and CDR2 SQIVND (reference sequence). This CDR3 is CASSLGSGTSGRQQYF. The DNA for the CDR3 is TGTGCCAGTAGTCTCGGATCCGGGACTAGCGGGAGGCAGCAGTACTTC.

This clonotype was observed at least ten times. The chain couples TRBV28 to TRBJ2-7; D assignment may be TRBD1 or TRBD2 (5 bases each). CDR1 and CDR2 from the germline V gene are MDHEN and SYDVKM. CDR3 length: 12 amino acids. V lost 8 bases to trimming and J lost 1 base, with 9 bases between them. The CDR3 DNA reads TGTGCCAGCGGGGGACGATCCTACGAGCAGTACTTC. Its translation: CASGGRSYEQYF.

This chain joins TRBV28 and TRBJ2-1, with unresolved D. The CDR3 has 15 residues. V lost 2 bases, J lost 8 bases, and 16 bases lay in between. The V gene's germline CDR1 is MDHEN and CDR2 SYDVKM. CDR3 sequence: CASSLTYTKAYEQFF. CDR3 DNA sequence: TGTGCCAGCAGTTTAACGTACACCAAGGCCTATGAGCAGTTCTTC.

In its sample, this clonotype was seen a few times. The rearrangement links TRBV2 to TRBJ1-3; 7 positions match TRBD1. The germline gives CDR1 SNHLY, CDR2 FYNNEI. This CDR3 has 16 residues. The V gene end was trimmed by 7 bases and the J gene end by 4 bases; junction bases not matched to a gene: 13. The CDR3 is CASKAPGQRNGNTIYF. CDR3 in DNA: TGTGCCAGCAAAGCCCCGGGACAGAGAAACGGAAACACCATATATTTT.

As concerns this clonotype: It may be a read error: a sequence one base away is much more abundant. V and J are TRBV7-9 and TRBJ1-5, with D tentatively TRBD1 (6 bases). V was clipped by 0 bases and J by 6 bases, with 15 bases between them. This CDR3 region has 16 residues. CDR1 SEHNR and CDR2 FQNEAQ come from the germline V gene (reference sequence). The CDR3 reads CASSLAAGGKGQPQHF. The CDR3 DNA sequence: TGTGCCAGCAGCTTAGCGGCCGGGGGCAAGGGTCAGCCCCAGCATTTT.

V usage is TRBV20-1 and J usage is TRBJ2-3, with a tentative D call TRBD2 (6 bases). V lost 0 bases and J 2 bases, leaving 15 bases between the germline ends. Germline assignment: CDR1 DFQATT and CDR2 SNEGSKA (reference sequence). This CDR3 spans 16 amino acids. For the CDR3, the DNA is TGCAGTGCTAGAGATGTGATAGCGGCGTCCACAGATACGCAGTATTTT. It yields the protein CSARDVIAASTDTQYF.

The V gene is TRBV6-9, the J gene TRBJ1-5; maybe TRBD1 (6 bases). V lost 1 base to trimming and J lost 7 bases, with 14 bases between them. Germline V gives CDR1 MNHGY, CDR2 SVAAGI. The CDR3 runs to 15 residues. The CDR3 is CASSYFAGDDQPQHF. For the CDR3, the DNA is TGTGCCAGCAGTTATTTTGCAGGGGATGACCAGCCCCAGCATTTT.

This chain uses TRBV6-4 with TRBJ1-2; D is possibly TRBD1 (5 bases). The V end was cut by 6 bases, the J end by 2 bases, with 10 bases between. Germline CDR1 is MRHNA and CDR2 is SNTAGT. The CDR3 has 13 amino acids. This chain's CDR3 is CASRGGDNYGYTF. DNA of the CDR3: TGTGCCAGCAGGGGTGGGGACAACTATGGCTACACCTTC.

This clonotype was found many times. This chain connects TRBV28 to TRBJ2-7; the match to TRBD1 covers 8 bases. Germline CDR1 MDHEN, CDR2 SYDVKM. The CDR3 totals 14 residues. The J segment lost 10 bases and the V segment lost 6 bases, leaving 14 bases of the junction unmatched. In DNA, the CDR3 is TGTGCCAGCAGGAGGACAGGGATCGACCCTTTTCAGTACTTC. Amino acid sequence: CASRRTGIDPFQYF. Complete variable domain (other parts from reference TRBV28 and TRBJ2-7): DVKVTQSSRYLVKRTGEKVFLECVQDMDHENMFWYRQDPGLGLRLIYFSYDVKMKEKGDIPEGYSVSREKKERFSLILESASTNQTSMYLCASRRTGIDPFQYFGPGTRLTVT.

This clonotype was observed a handful of times. V gene TRBV10-3 combines with J gene TRBJ2-7; D unresolved. This CDR3 is built from 12 residues. Germline V gene sequence: CDR1 ENHRY, CDR2 SYGVKD. V lost 4 bases and J lost 7, with 11 bases in between. As DNA, the CDR3 is TGTGCCATCAGTGTTTTCGCCGAGGAGCAGTACTTC. Protein sequence: CAISVFAEEQYF.

The chain is built from TRBV9 and TRBJ1-2; unclear D gene. CDR3 length equals 16 residues. Germline V gene data show CDR1 as SGDLS and CDR2 as YYNGEE. Trimming removed 0 bases from V and 3 bases from J, with 15 bases in between. CDR3 in amino acids: CASSVEYGPSHYGYTF. DNA for the CDR3: TGTGCCAGCAGCGTAGAGTACGGGCCGAGCCACTATGGCTACACCTTC.

J is TRBJ2-7 and V is TRBV2, with 9 bases identical to TRBD1. The CDR3 totals 12 residues. Per the germline V gene, CDR1 is SNHLY and CDR2 is FYNNEI. J lost 6 bases, V lost 9 bases, and 6 bases had no gene match. In nucleotides, the CDR3 is TGTGCCAGACAAGGGACAGGGATCGAGCAGTACTTC. Protein: CARQGTGIEQYF. The variable domain in full, with the rest retrieved from reference TRBV2 and TRBJ2-7, is EPEVTQTPSHQVTQMGQEVILRCVPISNHLYFYWYRQILGQKVEFLVSFYNNEISEKSEIFDDQFSVERPDGSNFTLKIRSTKLEDSAMYFCARQGTGIEQYFGPGTRLTVT.

This clonotype was seen repeatedly, ten times or more. This chain connects TRBV3-1 to TRBJ1-6; D is unclear. The germline V gene has CDR1 LGHDT and CDR2 YNNKEL (reference sequence). The V and J ends lost 1 base and 11 bases respectively, with 15 bases between them. This CDR3 spans 15 amino acids. CDR3 loop: CASSQGIGVGTPLHF. As DNA, the CDR3 is TGTGCCAGCAGCCAAGGGATCGGTGTTGGGACACCCCTCCACTTT.

In its sample, this clonotype was seen many times. This chain's CDR3 is CAREGLSGEQFF. As DNA, the CDR3 is TGTGCCAGAGAGGGCCTCAGCGGTGAGCAGTTCTTC. V gene TRBV28 combines with J gene TRBJ2-1; possible D gene TRBD2, 5 bases. The V end lost 9 bases, the J end lost 9 bases, and 15 bases lay between the germline ends. From germline, CDR1 is MDHEN and CDR2 SYDVKM. The CDR3 extends over 12 amino acids.

In regard to this clonotype: This sequence is one base from a far larger clone and is likely a read error. The chain combines TRBV5-5 with TRBJ2-1, with D possibly TRBD1 on 6 matching bases. The CDR3 length is 15 residues. From germline, CDR1 is SGHKS and CDR2 YYEKEE (reference sequence). This CDR3 is CASSATGSSYDEQFF. As DNA, the CDR3 is TGTGCCAGCAGCGCAACAGGGTCTAGCTACGATGAGCAGTTCTTC.

The genes are TRBV29-1 and TRBJ2-3, with 15 nucleotides matching TRBD2. Germline V gene sequence: CDR1 SQVTM, CDR2 ANQGSEA. This CDR3 spans 14 amino acids. J was trimmed by 5 bases and V by 7 bases; bases with no gene match: 4. The CDR3 is CSAGLAGGVDTQYF. DNA for the CDR3: TGCAGCGCTGGACTAGCGGGAGGGGTAGATACGCAGTATTTT.

There are a few counts of this clonotype. V is TRBV24-1 and J is TRBJ2-3; the D is unclear. V lost 5 bases to trimming and J lost 2 bases, with 10 bases between them. This CDR3 contains 14 residues. Germline CDR1 and CDR2: KGHDR and SFDVKD. CDR3 sequence (DNA): TGTGCCACCAGTGGACGGAGACCCACAGATACGCAGTATTTT. It codes for CATSGRRPTDTQYF.